One and the same sample provided the 17 T cell receptor beta chains below, sequenced in a study of T-cell reconstitution after alpha-beta-depleted transplantation in children. This sample's TCRbeta library carried unique molecular identifier barcodes. TCRdb processed the PCR reads anew with MiXCR; each CDR3 protein has one entry. The sample lists about 460,000 distinct CDR3 sequences, roughly a tenth occurring once. This specimen consisted of PBMCs, obtained before TCRalphabeta/CD19-depleted stem cell transplant. The receptors shown here come from a child under 10 years old with inherited bone marrow failure, due to receive a stem cell transplant.

This clonotype came up a few times. CDR3 coding DNA: TGTGCCAGCAGCTCCCTGACGGGGACCTACGAGCAGTACTTC. Residues: CASSSLTGTYEQYF. V gene TRBV7-9 combines with J gene TRBJ2-7, with D tentatively TRBD2 (5 bases). The CDR3 covers 14 residues. Germline V CDR1 and CDR2: SEHNR, FQNEAQ (reference sequence). Trimming left V 4 bases short and J 2 bases short, with 12 bases between.

Comments on this clonotype: A much bigger clone sits one base away, suggesting this may be a read error. The chain combines TRBV5-6 with TRBJ2-7; weak D call: TRBD2 (5 bases). The CDR3 runs 14 residues. Germline V gene lookup returns CDR1 SGHDT and CDR2 YYEEEE. CDR3 in DNA: TGTGCCAGCAGCTTTCTGACTACCATCTACGAGCCGTACTTC. It encodes CASSFLTTIYEPYF.

This clonotype showed up many times. This sequence joins TRBV27 and TRBJ2-3, with TRBD2 matching 7 bases. Germline CDR1 is MNHEY and CDR2 is SMNVEV (reference sequence). V lost 8 bases to trimming and J lost 4 bases; unmatched junction nucleotides: 9. This CDR3 is 14 amino acids long. The CDR3 bases are TGTGCCAGCGGGTCGATGGGGAGGGCAGATACGCAGTATTTT. Translating it yields CASGSMGRADTQYF.

This sequence joins TRBV12-3 or TRBV12-4 and TRBJ1-6, with no clear D. The CDR3 loop spans 14 amino acids. Trimming pared 5 bases from V and 8 bases from J, leaving 13 bases between. The CDR3 sequence: CASSPGLSDSPLHF. The CDR3 nucleotides read TGTGCCAGCAGTCCCGGGCTTTCAGATTCACCCCTCCACTTT.

This clonotype showed up just a few times. The rearrangement joins TRBV20-1 to TRBJ1-2, with a tentative D call TRBD1 (5 bases). CDR1 and CDR2 from the germline V gene are DFQATT and SNEGSKA (reference sequence). There are 12 residues in the CDR3. V was pared by 8 bases and J by 2 bases, with 12 bases between. The DNA for the CDR3 is TGCAGTCTCTCCGGGGGGAACTATGGCTACACCTTC. Translated, it gives CSLSGGNYGYTF.

The V gene is TRBV20-1, the J gene TRBJ2-7; D gene unclear. There are 12 residues in the CDR3. Deletions cut 5 bases from V and 4 bases from J, with 12 bases between. Germline values: CDR1 DFQATT, CDR2 SNEGSKA (reference sequence). This CDR3 reads CSASPPQYEQYF. The CDR3 coding sequence is TGCAGTGCTTCCCCCCCCCAGTACGAGCAGTACTTC.

The sample holds many counts of this clonotype. The genes are TRBV4-3 and TRBJ1-4, with 12 bases that match TRBD1. Per the germline V gene, CDR1 is LGHNA and CDR2 is YSLEER. With V trimmed by 4 bases and J by 3 bases, 3 bases remained unmatched. The CDR3 length is 16 residues. The CDR3 is CASSLGQGAANEKLFF. CDR3 nucleotides: TGCGCCAGCAGCCTGGGACAGGGGGCAGCTAATGAAAAACTGTTTTTT.

The sample holds a few counts of this clonotype. The chain carries TRBV25-1 and TRBJ2-2; a weak D match, TRBD2 (7 bases). This CDR3 region has 15 residues. V was clipped by 1 base and J by 6 bases, with 12 bases between them. Germline CDR1 reads MGHDK; CDR2 reads SYGVNS. As DNA, the CDR3 is TGTGCCAGCAGTGAATGGGAAGGGGGGGCCGGGGAGCTGTTTTTT. As protein: CASSEWEGGAGELFF.

This chain links TRBV30 with TRBJ2-1; 9 bases are a match to TRBD2. CDR3 length: 15 amino acids. V trimming: 6 bases; J trimming: 9 bases; junction bases outside the gene matches: 15. Germline CDR1 and CDR2: GTSNPN and SVGIG (reference sequence). The CDR3 DNA reads as TGTGCCTGCCTTACGGGGGGCGGGAGGGCCAGTGAGCAGTTCTTC. Protein sequence: CACLTGGGRASEQFF.

Comments on this clonotype: A much more abundant neighbour one base away suggests this may be a read error. The rearrangement uses TRBV12-3 or TRBV12-4 and TRBJ1-4; D may be TRBD1 (6 bases). CDR3 length: 15 residues. V was trimmed by 7 bases and J by 8 bases, leaving 20 bases between them. CDR3 region: CASKDGGRLSEKLFF. In DNA, the CDR3 is TGTGCCAGCAAAGACGGGGGGCGGTTGTCAGAAAAACTGTTTTTT.

This clonotype was recorded a few times. The rearrangement links TRBV12-3 or TRBV12-4 to TRBJ2-1; D is uncertain. The CDR3 spans 16 residues. V was trimmed by 3 bases and J by 0 bases, leaving 12 bases between them. The CDR3 reads CASSLSLGDSYNEQFF. The CDR3 nucleotides read TGTGCCAGCAGTTTGTCGCTTGGGGACTCCTACAATGAGCAGTTCTTC.

This sequence joins TRBV7-2 and TRBJ2-1; D is perhaps TRBD1 (6 bases). Trimming took off 4 bases at V and 1 base at J, with 11 bases between the two ends. Germline CDR1 SGHTA, CDR2 FQGNSA. This CDR3 contains 15 residues. The CDR3: CASSYQGPSYNEQFF. CDR3 bases: TGTGCCAGCAGCTATCAGGGGCCATCCTACAATGAGCAGTTCTTC.

This clonotype occurred many times. V gene TRBV25-1 combines with J gene TRBJ2-5; possible D gene TRBD2, 5 bases. This CDR3 is 14 amino acids long. V lost 3 bases and J lost 3, with 11 bases in between. Germline assignment: CDR1 MGHDK and CDR2 SYGVNS. As DNA, the CDR3 is TGTGCCAGCAGTGACTTAGTCGGGAAAGAGACCCAGTACTTC. Protein product: CASSDLVGKETQYF.

This clonotype has only a few counts. This chain's CDR3 is CASRPLLAGGSEEQFF. The DNA for the CDR3 is TGCGCCAGCAGGCCCCTATTGGCGGGAGGCTCGGAGGAGCAGTTCTTC. V and J are TRBV5-1 and TRBJ2-1; 8 bases map to TRBD2. CDR1 and CDR2 from the germline V gene are SGHRS and YFSETQ. Germline trimming cut 5 bases from V and 10 bases from J; bases unmatched to any gene: 17. The CDR3 loop spans 16 amino acids.

The chain recombines TRBV7-9 with TRBJ2-1; D ambiguous. Looked up from germline, CDR1 is SEHNR and CDR2 is FQNEAQ (reference sequence). The CDR3 has 15 residues. V was pared by 4 bases and J by 9 bases, with 19 bases between. The CDR3 reads CASSWADFGMSEQFF. For the CDR3, the DNA is TGTGCCAGCAGCTGGGCCGATTTTGGCATGAGTGAGCAGTTCTTC.

This clonotype was seen repeatedly, ten times or more. The chain has TRBV12-3 or TRBV12-4 and TRBJ2-7, with TRBD2 identical over 12 bases. The CDR3 runs 15 residues. After removal of 5 bases from V and 3 bases from J, the junction contained 5 bases not matched to a gene. CDR3: CASSIQLAGGYEQYF. As DNA, the CDR3 is TGTGCCAGCAGTATTCAACTAGCGGGAGGCTACGAGCAGTACTTC.

This clonotype was counted ten times or more. V and J are TRBV20-1 and TRBJ2-7; D gene uncertain. V was pared by 6 bases and J by 3 bases, with 15 bases between. The germline gives CDR1 DFQATT, CDR2 SNEGSKA (reference sequence). The CDR3 has 13 amino acids. The CDR3 sequence: CSAKTQDRYEQYF. CDR3 in DNA: TGCAGTGCCAAGACCCAGGACCGCTACGAGCAGTACTTC.